This T cell receptor (beta chain) originates from a study of beta chain features in type 1 diabetes (dated by TCRdb to between 2017 and 2018). About the full investigation: No differences in mean age, gender distribution, total cell number or subset yield were found between patients and healthy donors. A total of about 100,000,000 sorted cells were examined across all samples, and RNA yield correlated strongly with the number of cells per subset. Regulatory and stem cell-like memory subsets were obtained from only 8 patients and roughly 8 healthy donors, while naive and central memory subsets were obtained from all 28 donors. The study compared the TCRB repertoires of sorted circulating CD4+ T cell subsets in recently diagnosed type 1 diabetes patients with those in matched healthy donors. The investigation overall reported the following: Sequencing cDNA rather than genomic DNA could over-represent highly expressing activated cells, although activation and CD3 levels did not differ between groups. The naive, central memory and regulatory TCRB repertoires appeared to resemble one another more closely among patients than among healthy donors. Patients with type 1 diabetes made fewer insertions and deleted more nucleotides at VDJ recombination sites, implying thymic rearrangement abnormalities. Type 1 diabetes patients showed a moderate but significant shortening of TCRB CDR3 length in all four CD4+ subsets. HLA sub-analyses involved small numbers of individuals, so any influence of HLA type on TCRB rearrangement remained unresolved. PCR might favor shorter templates, but patient and control samples were amplified and corrected together, so any skew would affect both groups equally.

Each donor gave one peripheral blood draw, averaging about 100 mL, which was collected into heparinised tubes. A BD FACSAria II was used to sort naive, central memory, regulatory and stem cell-like memory CD4+ T cells with a panel that included CD45RO, CCR7, CD25, CD127, CD95 and CD27. Every sorted population had a purity above 95%. PBMCs were separated immediately by Lymphoprep density gradient centrifugation and were stained directly, without being cultured. Samples were stained and sorted in pairs, with one healthy donor and one patient per experiment, so that batch effects were minimized. In the case of this clone: The antigen this receptor binds is unknown. No base-level quality is on record; no much larger clone is a single base apart.

The entire amount of isolated RNA was reverse transcribed using the High Capacity cDNA Reverse Transcription Kit, so the sequenced TCRB transcripts were expressed ones. Naive, central memory and regulatory T cell samples underwent deep immunoSEQ sequencing, averaging about 3.57 million total reads per sample. Sorted cells were lysed in RLT buffer, and RNA was extracted using DNase-treated RNeasy Micro or Mini kits according to cell number. Each cell subset was processed on its own to prevent cross-contamination, while patient and healthy donor samples were processed together. The immunoSEQ multiplex PCR was used to amplify TCRB sequences from cDNA, generating 87-bp fragments that spanned the CDR3 region. The amplicons were sequenced using the Illumina HiSeq platform. In the original analysis: Synthetic template baselines were used to correct PCR bias computationally, reads within Hamming distance 2 were collapsed together, and singletons that could not be merged were discarded. By aligning reads against IMGT, V, D and J genes, CDR3 length, and insertions or deletions at six rearrangement sites were assigned. Clonotype counts were normalized to sorted cell number within each subset before computing true diversity and Gini coefficients with the tcR R package. The overlap coefficient, calculated on TCRB nucleotide sequences, was used to measure repertoire sharing. The table was pulled from immuneACCESS by TCRdb, which kept in-frame rearrangements only. Such tables lose some clones; where checked, under half of the loss comes from unresolved V genes, and the rest has no known cause. V, J and clone size were drawn from that table, and D and trimming were deduced from the DNA. This sample holds almost 350,000 clones; around 8.5% were observed only once. The top ten clones comprise 0.95% to 1.1% of the sample.

V was cut back by 9 bases and J by 0 bases, leaving a gap of 9 bases between them. From the germline V gene, CDR1 is SGHRS and CDR2 is YFSETQ. The CDR3 measures 13 amino acids from cysteine to phenylalanine. Only CDR3 DNA remains: 39 bases, in frame from the first base. The specimen sequenced was central memory CD4+ T cells from blood. The TCR was taken from a man younger than 45 with type 1 diabetes. This receptor chain uses TRBV5-1 and TRBJ2-2; the D segment cannot be called with confidence. Here the CDR3 is given as CATDGSNTGELFF. The base sequence is TGCGCCACGGACGGCTCGAACACCGGGGAGCTGTTTTTT.